The 27 T cell receptor beta chains below were found in one sample sequenced in a study of blood T cell repertoires in COVID-19. Method: immunoSEQ multiplex PCR; TCRdb's copy keeps in-frame clones and lacks some. Of around 250,000 clones listed, about 88% are singletons. The sequenced sample consisted of PBMCs or T cells enriched from blood (not recorded which). The source is a woman aged 50 to 60 who had been exposed to COVID-19.

This chain connects TRBV30 to TRBJ2-7, with D possibly being TRBD1 (6 bases). From germline, CDR1 is GTSNPN and CDR2 SVGIG (reference sequence). The V gene lost 5 bases and the J gene lost 7 bases, with 18 bases spanning the gap. The CDR3 loop spans 13 amino acids. The CDR3, as DNA: TGTGCCTGGGTGCCCCCAGGGGCGGATGAGCAGTACTTC. Protein: CAWVPPGADEQYF.

J is TRBJ2-1 and V is TRBV9; 12 nucleotides agree with TRBD1. Germline CDR1 and CDR2: SGDLS and YYNGEE. Germline trimming cut 7 bases from V and 7 bases from J; bases unmatched to any gene: 6. The CDR3 has 14 residues. The CDR3 sequence is CASSEGQGANEQFF. CDR3 coding DNA: TGTGCCAGCTCCGAGGGACAGGGGGCAAATGAGCAGTTCTTC.

This rearrangement joins TRBV5-1 to TRBJ2-5; 10 bases line up with TRBD2. This CDR3 spans 16 amino acids. Unmatched junction bases numbered 9, after V lost 2 bases and J lost 5 bases. Germline V gene data show CDR1 as SGHRS and CDR2 as YFSETQ. CDR3 sequence (DNA): TGCGCCAGCAGCTTTGGTAGCGGGGGGCCTCGGGAGACCCAGTACTTC. Protein product: CASSFGSGGPRETQYF.

V is TRBV4-3 and J is TRBJ2-7; maybe TRBD2 (6 bases). V was shortened by 4 bases and J by 1 base, with 14 bases between the two germline ends. Per the germline V gene, CDR1 is LGHNA and CDR2 is YSLEER. The CDR3 covers 15 residues. The CDR3 sequence is CASSRGEDPSYEQYF. CDR3 coding DNA: TGCGCCAGCAGCCGAGGGGAGGACCCTTCCTACGAGCAGTACTTC.

The rearrangement joins TRBV2 to TRBJ1-4, with 7 bases identical to TRBD1. The CDR3 sequence is 16 residues long. Germline CDR1 and CDR2: SNHLY and FYNNEI. V lost 1 base to trimming and J lost 10 bases; unmatched junction nucleotides: 12. The CDR3 region has the DNA TGTGCCAGCAGTGAAGGTCGAGACAGGGTGGCCGGAAAACTGTTTTTT. This codes for CASSEGRDRVAGKLFF. The variable domain in full, with the rest retrieved from reference TRBV2 and TRBJ1-4, is EPEVTQTPSHQVTQMGQEVILRCVPISNHLYFYWYRQILGQKVEFLVSFYNNEISEKSEIFDDQFSVERPDGSNFTLKIRSTKLEDSAMYFCASSEGRDRVAGKLFFGSGTQLSVL.

This clone was seen more than once but under ten times. The genes are TRBV2 and TRBJ2-1; TRBD2 aligns across 8 bases. The CDR3 runs to 15 residues. V trimming: 7 bases; J trimming: 10 bases; junction bases outside the gene matches: 15. Germline loops: CDR1 SNHLY, CDR2 FYNNEI. CDR3 nucleotides: TGTGCCAGCAACCCGACAGGCCAGCCGGGGGGGGAGCAGTTCTTC. Translation gives CASNPTGQPGGEQFF. Filled out from reference TRBV2 and TRBJ2-1, the complete variable domain reads EPEVTQTPSHQVTQMGQEVILRCVPISNHLYFYWYRQILGQKVEFLVSFYNNEISEKSEIFDDQFSVERPDGSNFTLKIRSTKLEDSAMYFCASNPTGQPGGEQFFGPGTRLTVL.

This clone was counted a single time. The CDR3 region has the DNA TGTGCCAGCAGCTTAGATTGGAGGGGTAAGGACACTGAAGCTTTCTTT. It codes for CASSLDWRGKDTEAFF. The chain joins TRBV7-8 to TRBJ1-1, with D possibly matching TRBD1 (5 bases). Trimming cost V 1 base and J 3 bases, with 15 bases left between them. Germline-derived CDR1 and CDR2 are SGHVS and FQNEAQ. The CDR3 has 16 residues.

This clone was seen a few times. The gene calls are TRBV7-9 and TRBJ2-7, with D tentatively TRBD2 (5 bases). The CDR3 is 13 amino acids. V lost 3 bases, J lost 6 bases, and 12 bases lay in between. Per germline, CDR1 SEHNR and CDR2 FQNEAQ (reference sequence). The CDR3 DNA follows: TGTGCCAGCAGCTTTAACCCGGGATCCGAGCAGTACTTC. This gives the protein CASSFNPGSEQYF.

The chain joins TRBV12-3 or TRBV12-4 to TRBJ1-1, with TRBD1 matching 9 bases. The CDR3 runs 13 residues. With V trimmed by 8 bases and J by 4 bases, 5 bases remained unmatched. This CDR3 is CASSGTGLTEAFF. CDR3 sequence (DNA): TGTGCCAGCTCCGGGACAGGGCTCACTGAAGCTTTCTTT.

V usage is TRBV5-1 and J usage is TRBJ1-2; TRBD1 agrees at 10 bases. Germline assignment: CDR1 SGHRS and CDR2 YFSETQ. V lost 6 bases and J lost 6; bases outside the gene matches: 14. This CDR3 has 16 amino acids. Here the CDR3 DNA reads TGCGCCAGCAAAGTTGCCCCGGGACAGGGGTATAATGGCTACACCTTC. Protein: CASKVAPGQGYNGYTF. The full variable domain, rest sourced from reference TRBV5-1 and TRBJ1-2, is KAGVTQTPRYLIKTRGQQVTLSCSPISGHRSVSWYQQTPGQGLQFLFEYFSETQRNKGNFPGRFSGRQFSNSRSEMNVSTLELGDSALYLCASKVAPGQGYNGYTFGSGTRLTVV.

The chain joins TRBV27 to TRBJ2-2, with a tentative D call TRBD2 (6 bases). The CDR3 totals 12 residues. The germline V gene has CDR1 MNHEY and CDR2 SMNVEV (reference sequence). The V gene lost 8 bases and the J gene lost 3 bases, with 7 bases spanning the gap. CDR3 DNA: TGTGCCAGCGGAGGGTACACCGGGGAGCTGTTTTTT. It codes for CASGGYTGELFF.

The chain is built from TRBV7-9 and TRBJ1-1; D gene unclear. Trimming left V 5 bases short and J 0 bases short, with 13 bases between. Germline CDR1 SEHNR, CDR2 FQNEAQ (reference sequence). The CDR3 totals 15 residues. The CDR3 is CASSAWTPMNTEAFF. The CDR3 coding sequence is TGTGCCAGCAGCGCCTGGACTCCGATGAACACTGAAGCTTTCTTT.

The V call is TRBV28, the J call TRBJ2-2; possibly TRBD2 for D (5 bases). This CDR3 comprises 15 residues. Deletions cut 3 bases from V and 5 bases from J, with 13 bases between. Germline V gene sequence: CDR1 MDHEN, CDR2 SYDVKM. This CDR3 is CASSFGSGVTGELFF. Written as DNA, the CDR3 is TGTGCCAGCAGTTTCGGTTCCGGGGTAACCGGGGAGCTGTTTTTT.

The chain is built from TRBV6-5 and TRBJ1-6, with D hard to call. CDR3 size: 13 residues. Germline V CDR1 and CDR2: MNHEY, SVGAGI. V dropped 5 bases and J dropped 10 bases, with 12 bases sitting between them. The CDR3 DNA reads as TGTGCCAGCAGTCCCGGAGGAGGATCACCCCTCCACTTT. Amino acid sequence: CASSPGGGSPLHF.

This chain links TRBV30 with TRBJ2-1; D perhaps matches TRBD2 (6 bases). The germline gives CDR1 GTSNPN, CDR2 SVGIG (reference sequence). The CDR3 covers 15 residues. The ends were cut back, 3 bases at V and 2 bases at J, with 14 bases in the middle. The CDR3 nucleotides are TGTGCCTGGAGCCCCCGCGGGACCCCCTACAATGAGCAGTTCTTC. Translating it yields CAWSPRGTPYNEQFF.

This chain uses TRBV19 with TRBJ1-5; a weak D match, TRBD1 (5 bases). CDR1 and CDR2 (germline): LNHDA, SQIVND (reference sequence). The V end lost 5 bases, the J end lost 5 bases, and 13 bases lay between the germline ends. The CDR3 is 14 amino acids. CDR3 coding DNA: TGTGCCAGTAGTTTTAGGGGTCCCCATCAGCCCCAGCATTTT. This codes for CASSFRGPHQPQHF. The variable domain in full, with the rest retrieved from reference TRBV19 and TRBJ1-5, is DGGITQSPKYLFRKEGQNVTLSCEQNLNHDAMYWYRQDPGQGLRLIYYSQIVNDFQKGDIAEGYSVSREKKESFPLTVTSAQKNPTAFYLCASSFRGPHQPQHFGDGTRLSIL.

This chain uses TRBV28 with TRBJ2-1, with 8 positions matching TRBD2. Germline lookup yields CDR1 MDHEN and CDR2 SYDVKM. CDR3 length: 17 residues. J lost 5 bases, V lost 6 bases, and 15 bases had no gene match. The CDR3 DNA follows: TGTGCCAGCAGCCCGCCGCGCCCGGGACTAGTACACAATGAGCAGTTCTTC. Translation gives CASSPPRPGLVHNEQFF.

The chain recombines TRBV9 with TRBJ2-3; 11 bases match TRBD2. The CDR3 consists of 15 residues. Germline values: CDR1 SGDLS, CDR2 YYNGEE. With V trimmed by 6 bases and J by 5 bases, 8 bases remained unmatched. The CDR3 coding sequence is TGTGCCAGCACCATGACTAGCGGGGAATTAGATACGCAGTATTTT. It yields the protein CASTMTSGELDTQYF. Full variable domain (remainder filled in from reference TRBV9 and TRBJ2-3): DSGVTQTPKHLITATGQRVTLRCSPRSGDLSVYWYQQSLDQGLQFLIQYYNGEERAKGNILERFSAQQFPDLHSELNLSSLELGDSALYFCASTMTSGELDTQYFGPGTRLTVL.

The chain links TRBV4-3 to TRBJ1-6, with D tentatively TRBD1 (6 bases). CDR1 and CDR2 (germline): LGHNA, YSLEER. V lost 0 bases and J 6 bases, leaving 9 bases between the germline ends. This CDR3 is 15 amino acids long. CDR3 sequence reads: CASSQDTGSNSPLHF. In nucleotides, the CDR3 is TGCGCCAGCAGCCAAGATACAGGGAGTAATTCACCCCTCCACTTT.

This clone has just one count. The CDR3 nucleotides read TGTGCCAGTAGCCCGGGGGGCCTAGCCAAAAACATTCAGTACTTC. It translates to CASSPGGLAKNIQYF. The J gene is TRBJ2-4, the V gene TRBV19, with D possibly being TRBD2 (7 bases). The CDR3 extends over 15 amino acids. The ends were cut back, 6 bases at V and 0 bases at J, with 12 bases in the middle. Looked up from germline, CDR1 is LNHDA and CDR2 is SQIVND (reference sequence).

The V and J genes are TRBV19 and TRBJ1-2, with 7 bases lining up with TRBD1. This CDR3 has 15 amino acids. V trimming: 3 bases; J trimming: 3 bases; junction bases outside the gene matches: 7. Germline V gives CDR1 LNHDA, CDR2 SQIVND (reference sequence). The CDR3 DNA follows: TGTGCCAGTAGTATGATGGCAGGGGGAGACTATGGCTACACCTTC. This gives the protein CASSMMAGGDYGYTF.

The J gene is TRBJ2-2, the V gene TRBV4-3; perhaps TRBD2 as D (5 bases). Looked up from germline, CDR1 is LGHNA and CDR2 is YSLEER. V dropped 0 bases and J dropped 7 bases, with 9 bases sitting between them. The CDR3 runs 14 residues. CDR3 amino acids: CASSQEIRGGELFF. The CDR3 region has the DNA TGCGCCAGCAGCCAAGAAATCCGGGGCGGGGAGCTGTTTTTT.

This clone was seen only a few times. The chain has TRBV18 and TRBJ2-2; D gene ambiguous. The CDR3 runs to 16 residues. CDR1 and CDR2 (germline): KGHSH, LQKENI. Trimming pared 3 bases from V and 5 bases from J, leaving 16 bases between. The CDR3 here is CASSPYRLDRTGELFF. CDR3 nucleotides: TGTGCCAGCTCACCTTATAGACTGGATAGGACCGGGGAGCTGTTTTTT.

This chain connects TRBV15 to TRBJ2-5; the match to TRBD2 covers 7 bases. CDR3 length: 13 amino acids. After removal of 6 bases from V and 5 bases from J, the junction contained 6 bases not matched to a gene. Germline V gives CDR1 LNHNV, CDR2 YYDKDF (reference sequence). CDR3 sequence (DNA): TGTGCCACCAGTACCGGGGGAGGGGAGACCCAGTACTTC. Its translation: CATSTGGGETQYF.

The chain recombines TRBV5-1 with TRBJ2-2; 9 nucleotides align to TRBD1. This CDR3 comprises 16 residues. Germline CDR1 is SGHRS and CDR2 is YFSETQ. V lost 1 base to trimming and J lost 5 bases; unmatched junction nucleotides: 6. The CDR3 here is CASSLRQGGNTGELFF. CDR3 DNA: TGCGCCAGCAGCTTGCGACAGGGGGGTAATACCGGGGAGCTGTTTTTT.

The chain carries TRBV7-8 and TRBJ1-4, with D unresolved. Germline CDR1 SGHVS, CDR2 FQNEAQ. There are 15 residues in the CDR3. Trimming left V 7 bases short and J 5 bases short, with 17 bases between. CDR3 bases: TGTGCCAGCACCCCCCAGGCTGGTCTCAATGAAAAACTGTTTTTT. Translating gives CASTPQAGLNEKLFF.

The chain joins TRBV19 to TRBJ2-2, with D possibly matching TRBD1 (6 bases). The V end was cut by 9 bases, the J end by 0 bases, with 14 bases between. The CDR3 is made up of 15 amino acids. CDR1 is LNHDA and CDR2 is SQIVND in the germline V gene (reference sequence). The CDR3 sequence: CASSQGITNTGELFF. The DNA of the CDR3 is TGTGCCAGCTCACAGGGAATAACGAACACCGGGGAGCTGTTTTTT.